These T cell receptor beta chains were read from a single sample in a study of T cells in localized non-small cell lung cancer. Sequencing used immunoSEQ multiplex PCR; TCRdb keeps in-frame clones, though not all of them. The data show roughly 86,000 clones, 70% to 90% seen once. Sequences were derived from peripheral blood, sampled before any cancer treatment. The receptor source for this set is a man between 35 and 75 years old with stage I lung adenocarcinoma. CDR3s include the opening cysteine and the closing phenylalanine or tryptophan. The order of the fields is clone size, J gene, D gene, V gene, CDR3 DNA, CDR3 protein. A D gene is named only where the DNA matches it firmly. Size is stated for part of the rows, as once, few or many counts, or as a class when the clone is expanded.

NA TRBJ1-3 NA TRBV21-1 TGTGCCAGCAGCTACGGGGGTGGGGGAAACACCATATATTTT CASSYGGGGNTIYF
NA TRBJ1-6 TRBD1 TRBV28 TGTGCCAGCAGTCGACAGGGGAGATCACCCCTCCACTTT CASSRQGRSPLHF
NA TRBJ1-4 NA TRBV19 TGTGCCAGTAGTATAGATACCCCAGGTAATGAAAAACTGTTTTTT CASSIDTPGNEKLFF
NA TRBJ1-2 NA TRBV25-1 TGTGCCAGCAGTAGGGGCGCCTATGGCTACACCTTC CASSRGAYGYTF
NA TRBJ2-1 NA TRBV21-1 TGTGCCAGCAGCAACCGGCTAGCGGGAGACAGTATATGTGAGCAGTTCTTC CASSNRLAGDSICEQFF
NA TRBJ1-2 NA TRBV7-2 TGTGCCAGCAGCTTAACCGGGGGGCGCGGCTATGGCTACACCTTC CASSLTGGRGYGYTF
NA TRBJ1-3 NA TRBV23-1 TGCGCCAGCAGTCAACCCCCCCATATTCGACAGGCCCCCTTCTCTGGAAACACCATATATTTT CASSQPPHIRQAPFSGNTIYF
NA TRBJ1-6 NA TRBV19 TGTGCCAGTAGTATAAGGCAGATCAATTCACCCCTCCACTTT CASSIRQINSPLHF
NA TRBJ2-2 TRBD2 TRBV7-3 TGTGCCAGCAGCTTAAGAGCGGGGGGCCCCGGGGAGCTGTTTTTT CASSLRAGGPGELFF
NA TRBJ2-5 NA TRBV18 TGTGCCAGCTCACCACCCTGGAGTCAAGAGACCCAGTACTTC CASSPPWSQETQYF
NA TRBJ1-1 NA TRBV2 TGTGCGGAAGGGGGGTGGGGAAACACTGAAGCTTTCTTT CAEGGWGNTEAFF
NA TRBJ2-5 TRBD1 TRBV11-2 TGTGCCAGCAGCTCGGACAGGGCAGAGACCCAGTACTTC CASSSDRAETQYF
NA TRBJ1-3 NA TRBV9 TGTGCCAGCAGCGCCGGGACGGCTGGAAACACCATATATTTT CASSAGTAGNTIYF
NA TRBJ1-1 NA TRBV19 TGTGCCAGTAGTCCTCCGGTGATGAACACTGAAGCTTTCTTT CASSPPVMNTEAFF
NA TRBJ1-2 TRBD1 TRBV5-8 TGTGCCAGCAGCCCTGACAGGGAGTATGGCTACACCTTC CASSPDREYGYTF
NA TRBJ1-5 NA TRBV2 TGTGCCAGCAGTGATGAGGGGATGGAGTTCTATAGCAATCAGCCCCAGCATTTT CASSDEGMEFYSNQPQHF
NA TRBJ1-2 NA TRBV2 TGTGCCAGCAGTGAAGAGGGGTCAGCTTATGGCTACACCTTC CASSEEGSAYGYTF
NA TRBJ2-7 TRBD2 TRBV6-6 TGTGCCAGCGCGGGGGGCTACGAGCAGTACTTT CASAGGYEQYF
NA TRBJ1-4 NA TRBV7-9 TGTGCCAGCAGCTTAGGTCCTCCCCCGTGGAATGAAAAACTGTTTTTT CASSLGPPPWNEKLFF
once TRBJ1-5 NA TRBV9 TGTGCCAGCAGCGTGGGGTTGGGGGGCGGACGCCAGCCCCAGCATTTT CASSVGLGGGRQPQHF
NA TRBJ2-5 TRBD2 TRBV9 TGTGCCAGCAGCGCGGGAGGGACTAGCGGGAGGCGAGAGACCCAGTACTTC CASSAGGTSGRRETQYF
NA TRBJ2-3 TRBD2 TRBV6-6 TGTGCCAGCAGCCCTACCTTAGCGGGAGGGCAAGGTACGCAGTATTTT CASSPTLAGGQGTQYF
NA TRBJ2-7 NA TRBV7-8 TGTGCCAGCAGCTTAGAAGGGGGCGGGACCCCGTACGAGCAGTACTTC CASSLEGGGTPYEQYF
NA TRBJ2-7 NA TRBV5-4 TGTGCCAGCAGCTCTGACTCCGGAACCTACGAGCAGTACTTC CASSSDSGTYEQYF
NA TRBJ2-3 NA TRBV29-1 TGCAGCGTTACCCCCTTGAGGTTGCGAGATACGCAGTATTTT CSVTPLRLRDTQYF
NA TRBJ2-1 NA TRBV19 TGTGCCAGTAATAAGGGCGCCTACAATGAGCAGTTCTTC CASNKGAYNEQFF